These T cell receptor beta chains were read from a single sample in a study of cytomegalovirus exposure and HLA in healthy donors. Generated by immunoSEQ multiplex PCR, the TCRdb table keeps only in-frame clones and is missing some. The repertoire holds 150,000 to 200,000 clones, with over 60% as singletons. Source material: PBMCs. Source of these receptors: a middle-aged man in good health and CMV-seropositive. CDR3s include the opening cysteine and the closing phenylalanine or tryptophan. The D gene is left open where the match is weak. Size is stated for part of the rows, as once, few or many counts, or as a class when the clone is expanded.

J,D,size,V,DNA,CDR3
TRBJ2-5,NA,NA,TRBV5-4,TGTGCCAGCAGCTCCAACTCCAGGGGAAACCAAGAGACCCAGTACTTC,CASSSNSRGNQETQYF
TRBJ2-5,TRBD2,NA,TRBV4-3,TGCGCCAGCAGCCAAGGTAGCGGGGCCCAAGAGACCCAATACTTC,CASSQGSGAQETQYF
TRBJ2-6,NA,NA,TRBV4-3,TGCGCCAGCAGCCAGGGGTTGGGTGGAGGGTCGGGGGCCAACGTCCTGACTTTC,CASSQGLGGGSGANVLTF
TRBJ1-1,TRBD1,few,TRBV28,TGTGCCAGCAGCACGTCGGGACAGCCCCTAGGCACTGAAGCTTTCTTT,CASSTSGQPLGTEAFF
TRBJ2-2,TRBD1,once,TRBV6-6,TGTGCCAGCAGTACCACAGGGGGCTACACCGGGGAGCTGTTTTTT,CASSTTGGYTGELFF
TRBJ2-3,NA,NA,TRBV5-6,TGTGCCAGCAGCTTGGACAAAACCTTCACAGATACGCAGTATTTT,CASSLDKTFTDTQYF
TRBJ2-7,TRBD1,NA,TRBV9,TGTGCCAGCAGCTCAGGGGACAGGGGGTACTACGAGCAGTACTTC,CASSSGDRGYYEQYF
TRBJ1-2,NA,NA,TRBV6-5,TGTGCCAGTTGGACAGCTATCGAAGCTAACTATGGCTACACCTTC,CASWTAIEANYGYTF
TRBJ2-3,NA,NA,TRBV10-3,TGTGCCATCAGTGAGGATAGAGCAGATACGCAGTATTTT,CAISEDRADTQYF
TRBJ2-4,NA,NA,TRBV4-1,TGCGCCAGCAGCCATCCCCAGGGTCTTGCCAAAAACATTCAGTACTTC,CASSHPQGLAKNIQYF
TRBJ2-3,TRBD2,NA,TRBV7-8,TGTGCCAGCAGCCAGGGACTAGCGGGGGGCCCTAGCACAGATACGCAGTATTTT,CASSQGLAGGPSTDTQYF
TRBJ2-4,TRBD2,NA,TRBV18,TGTGCCAGCTCACCACAGCGGGGAGGAGCCAAAAACATTCAGTACTTC,CASSPQRGGAKNIQYF
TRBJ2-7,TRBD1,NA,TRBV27,TGTGCCAGCAGTTTTGGGGACAGGCCAAGCTCCTACGAGCAGTACTTC,CASSFGDRPSSYEQYF